Each of the 18 T cell receptor beta chains below was sequenced from the same sample in a study of shared clonotypes between healthy human individuals. The repertoire was sequenced with immunoSEQ multiplex PCR; TCRdb's copy has only in-frame clones and lacks some. The table lists about 2.4 million clones, 90% to 95% of them singletons. Sequencing used naive CD4+ T cells from PBMCs. Subset reported: CD45RA+ positively selected. All receptors derive from a young man in good health. Some clones in this sample may be carry-over from other donors' samples.

This chain joins TRBV28 and TRBJ2-5; 8 nucleotides match TRBD2. With 5 bases clipped from V and 4 bases from J, the junction kept 15 bases outside the gene matches. Germline V gene sequence: CDR1 MDHEN, CDR2 SYDVKM. CDR3 length: 17 residues. Written as DNA, the CDR3 is TGTGCCAGCAGTCTCCCCGGGAGGGCGGGAGGTTCAGAGACCCAGTACTTC. Translation: CASSLPGRAGGSETQYF.

V is TRBV14 and J is TRBJ1-2; 7 bases agree with TRBD1. The V gene end was trimmed by 1 base and the J gene end by 4 bases; junction bases not matched to a gene: 3. This CDR3 is 14 amino acids long. Germline CDR1 is SGHDN and CDR2 is FVKESK. CDR3 in amino acids: CASSQVTGTYGYTF. As DNA, the CDR3 is TGTGCCAGCAGCCAAGTGACAGGGACCTATGGCTACACCTTC.

The J gene is TRBJ2-5, the V gene TRBV5-1, with D maybe TRBD1 (5 bases). The CDR3 is 14 amino acids. Germline V gives CDR1 SGHRS, CDR2 YFSETQ. V gave up 6 bases and J gave up 1 base, with 13 bases separating them. CDR3 DNA sequence: TGCGCCAGCACGCAGGGTCATGGCCAAGAGACCCAGTACTTC. Residues: CASTQGHGQETQYF.

This chain uses TRBV4-3 with TRBJ2-2; D is perhaps TRBD1 (6 bases). The CDR3 spans 14 residues. V was shortened by 6 bases and J by 4 bases, with 12 bases between the two germline ends. Germline V lookup: CDR1 LGHNA, CDR2 YSLEER. CDR3 sequence (DNA): TGCGCCAGCAGAGCGGACAGCAGCACCGGGGAGCTGTTTTTT. It codes for CASRADSSTGELFF.

The chain uses TRBV19 and TRBJ2-7; 7 bases map to TRBD1. CDR1 and CDR2 (germline): LNHDA, SQIVND (reference sequence). Trimming at V came to 7 bases and at J to 3 bases, leaving 9 bases not matched to a gene. CDR3 length equals 14 residues. CDR3 amino acids: CASNYRDRSYEQYF. The DNA of the CDR3 is TGTGCCAGTAACTACCGGGACAGAAGCTACGAGCAGTACTTC.

The chain joins TRBV5-1 to TRBJ2-3, with TRBD2 identical over 8 bases. J lost 6 bases, V lost 4 bases, and 7 bases had no gene match. The germline gives CDR1 SGHRS, CDR2 YFSETQ. CDR3 size: 14 residues. The CDR3 here is CASSPGTSRDTQYF. For the CDR3, the DNA is TGCGCCAGCAGCCCCGGGACTAGTCGTGATACGCAGTATTTT.

The chain couples TRBV9 to TRBJ2-7; 7 bases line up with TRBD1. The ends lost 4 bases at V and 2 bases at J; junction bases unmatched: 3. CDR3 length equals 13 residues. The V gene's germline CDR1 is SGDLS and CDR2 YYNGEE. The CDR3 DNA sequence: TGTGCCAGCAGCCGGGACAGCCCCTACGAGCAGTACTTC. Translating gives CASSRDSPYEQYF.

V and J are TRBV7-9 and TRBJ2-1, with a possible D match to TRBD2 (5 bases). Trimming left V 2 bases short and J 0 bases short, with 20 bases between. CDR1 is SEHNR and CDR2 is FQNEAQ in the germline V gene (reference sequence). The CDR3 is 19 residues long. CDR3 residues: CASSLRGPPGVRSYNEQFF. Written as DNA, the CDR3 is TGTGCCAGCAGCTTAAGAGGCCCCCCCGGGGTTCGCTCCTACAATGAGCAGTTCTTC.

This chain uses TRBV7-2 with TRBJ2-7; TRBD1 agrees at 7 bases. J gave up 4 bases and V 1 base, and 7 bases lay outside the gene matches. CDR1 is SGHTA, CDR2 FQGNSA, per germline. CDR3 length: 15 residues. CDR3: CASSLELGTEYEQYF. The CDR3 nucleotides read TGTGCCAGCAGCTTAGAACTGGGGACAGAGTACGAGCAGTACTTC.

The gene calls are TRBV18 and TRBJ1-1; D perhaps matches TRBD1 (5 bases). The CDR3 spans 16 residues. Germline-derived CDR1 and CDR2 are KGHSH and LQKENI. V was shortened by 2 bases and J by 3 bases, with 16 bases between the two germline ends. For the CDR3, the DNA is TGTGCCAGCTCACCAAACTTGGGACCTTCGGACACTGAAGCTTTCTTT. Its translation is CASSPNLGPSDTEAFF.

The chain is built from TRBV25-1 and TRBJ2-7; TRBD1 might be the D (5 bases). CDR3 size: 12 residues. V was pared by 7 bases and J by 5 bases, with 12 bases between. Germline lookup yields CDR1 MGHDK and CDR2 SYGVNS. As DNA, the CDR3 is TGTGCCAGCACCAACGACAGCCACGAGCAGTACTTC. Translated, it gives CASTNDSHEQYF.

The V gene is TRBV28, the J gene TRBJ2-5; tentatively, D is TRBD1 or TRBD2 (5 bases each). V was cut by 10 bases and J by 2 bases, with 14 bases left in between. Germline CDR1 reads MDHEN; CDR2 reads SYDVKM. The CDR3 extends over 13 amino acids. The CDR3 protein is CATAGTLQETQYF. In nucleotides, the CDR3 is TGTGCCACCGCCGGGACCCTACAAGAGACCCAGTACTTC.

Worth noting for this clone: The sample has other DNA sequences that encode this CDR3 too. CDR3 coding DNA: TGTGCCAGCAGTCTCAGACAGGGGATTGAAGCTTTCTTT. It encodes CASSLRQGIEAFF. The chain joins TRBV28 to TRBJ1-1; the match to TRBD1 covers 8 bases. With V trimmed by 5 bases and J by 7 bases, 6 bases remained unmatched. This CDR3 has 13 residues. Per germline, CDR1 MDHEN and CDR2 SYDVKM. Looking up the rest from reference TRBV28 and TRBJ1-1 gives the full variable domain: DVKVTQSSRYLVKRTGEKVFLECVQDMDHENMFWYRQDPGLGLRLIYFSYDVKMKEKGDIPEGYSVSREKKERFSLILESASTNQTSMYLCASSLRQGIEAFFGQGTRLTVV.

V and J are TRBV28 and TRBJ2-7; D is uncertain. Germline CDR1 and CDR2: MDHEN and SYDVKM. The germline V and J ends were trimmed by 5 bases and 4 bases, with 6 bases remaining between them. This CDR3 has 11 residues. This chain's CDR3 is CASSKGYEQYF. The CDR3 DNA sequence: TGTGCCAGCAGTAAAGGGTACGAGCAGTACTTC.

The chain has TRBV6-1 and TRBJ1-4; possibly TRBD1 for D (6 bases). The CDR3 consists of 15 residues. V was shortened by 5 bases and J by 3 bases, with 13 bases between the two germline ends. Per germline, CDR1 MNHNS and CDR2 SASEGT. This chain's CDR3 is CASSRSSGANEKLFF. The CDR3, as DNA: TGTGCCAGCAGTCGAAGTTCAGGGGCTAATGAAAAACTGTTTTTT.

The chain employs TRBV20-1 and TRBJ2-7, with a tentative D call TRBD2 (5 bases). CDR3 length equals 10 residues. Per germline, CDR1 DFQATT and CDR2 SNEGSKA (reference sequence). The V end lost 4 bases, the J end lost 11 bases, and 12 bases lay between the germline ends. CDR3 nucleotides: TGCAGTGCTATGGCCGGGAAGAAGTACTTC. As protein: CSAMAGKKYF.

The rearrangement joins TRBV25-1 to TRBJ2-3; the D gene is possibly TRBD1 (5 bases). Trimming took off 2 bases at V and 6 bases at J, with 15 bases between the two ends. CDR1 MGHDK and CDR2 SYGVNS come from the germline V gene. The CDR3 spans 15 residues. The DNA for the CDR3 is TGTGCCAGCAGTGAAGCAGGGAACCGAAGGGATACGCAGTATTTT. Its translation: CASSEAGNRRDTQYF.

This CDR3 reads CASISTPDYTGELFF. As DNA, the CDR3 is TGTGCCAGCATCTCCACCCCGGATTACACCGGGGAGCTGTTTTTT. J is TRBJ2-2 and V is TRBV28, with D unresolved. With 7 bases removed from V and 3 bases from J, the gap between germline ends came to 15 bases. The germline V gene has CDR1 MDHEN and CDR2 SYDVKM. The CDR3 contains 15 residues.